Each of the 14 T cell receptor beta chains below was sequenced from the same sample in a study of T cells after yellow fever vaccination. TCRdb reprocessed the 5' RACE reads via MiXCR and lists one record per CDR3 protein. The table has almost 600,000 distinct CDR3 sequences, roughly 13% seen once; the top ten hold about 14%. The source was PBMCs, collected on the day of the yellow fever booster vaccination. The receptors were gathered from a man younger than 40 who received the YFV17D yellow fever vaccine.

The CDR3 sequence is CASSLDLAGQPQHF. DNA of the CDR3: TGCGCCAGCAGCTTGGATCTGGCCGGACAGCCCCAGCATTTT. The chain is built from TRBV5-1 and TRBJ1-5; D is unresolved. Germline-derived CDR1 and CDR2 are SGHRS and YFSETQ. The V gene lost 0 bases and the J gene lost 7 bases, with 11 bases spanning the gap. The CDR3 totals 14 residues.

V and J are TRBV7-9 and TRBJ2-1; 9 bases map to TRBD2. Germline trimming cut 5 bases from V and 10 bases from J; bases unmatched to any gene: 12. CDR1 is SEHNR and CDR2 is FQNEAQ in the germline V gene (reference sequence). The CDR3 sequence is 15 residues long. The CDR3 sequence: CASSRREGRLGEQFF. CDR3 DNA sequence: TGTGCCAGCAGCCGGCGGGAGGGCCGTTTGGGGGAGCAGTTCTTC.

The chain employs TRBV10-3 and TRBJ2-3, with 11 bases matching TRBD2. The germline CDR1 and CDR2 sequences are ENHRY and SYGVKD. V lost 6 bases to trimming and J lost 2 bases; unmatched junction nucleotides: 7. CDR3 length: 16 residues. The CDR3: CAIRETSGANTDTQYF. The DNA of the CDR3 is TGTGCCATCAGGGAGACTAGCGGGGCCAACACAGATACGCAGTATTTT.

This chain links TRBV20-1 with TRBJ2-3, with 8 bases lining up with TRBD2. With 1 base clipped from V and 3 bases from J, the junction kept 6 bases outside the gene matches. Germline loops: CDR1 DFQATT, CDR2 SNEGSKA (reference sequence). CDR3 size: 15 residues. CDR3 DNA sequence: TGCAGTGCTAGAGTCGAGGCGGGAGGTACAGATACGCAGTATTTT. Its protein product is CSARVEAGGTDTQYF.

Many counts were recorded for this clonotype. The CDR3 region has the DNA TGTGCCAGCAGCTTAGTCCTAGCGGGAGGCTACGAGCAGTACTTC. Protein: CASSLVLAGGYEQYF. The rearrangement links TRBV7-2 to TRBJ2-7, with TRBD2 matching 11 bases. Losses at the gene ends were 1 base for V and 3 bases for J; bases not matched to a gene: 2. The length of the CDR3 is 15 residues. Germline V gene sequence: CDR1 SGHTA, CDR2 FQGNSA.

The chain has TRBV14 and TRBJ2-1; TRBD2 aligns across 10 bases. V lost 6 bases and J lost 9; bases outside the gene matches: 8. The CDR3 extends over 14 amino acids. Germline-derived CDR1 and CDR2 are SGHDN and FVKESK. The CDR3, as DNA: TGTGCCAGCAGACCACCGGGACTAGCGTTTGAGCAGTTCTTC. This translates into CASRPPGLAFEQFF. Looking up the rest from reference TRBV14 and TRBJ2-1 gives the full variable domain: EAGVTQFPSHSVIEKGQTVTLRCDPISGHDNLYWYRRVMGKEIKFLLHFVKESKQDESGMPNNRFLAERTGGTYSTLKVQPAELEDSGVYFCASRPPGLAFEQFFGPGTRLTVL.

The chain links TRBV5-1 to TRBJ2-1, with TRBD1 as a possible D gene (6 bases). CDR3 size: 12 residues. The germline gives CDR1 SGHRS, CDR2 YFSETQ. Trimming removed 6 bases at V and 7 bases at J, with 11 bases between. Written as DNA, the CDR3 is TGCGCCAGCAAGACAGGTTTGAATGAGCAGTTCTTC. Amino acid sequence: CASKTGLNEQFF.

The chain joins TRBV20-1 to TRBJ2-3, with 8 bases that match TRBD1. This CDR3 is 12 amino acids long. Trimming took 5 bases from V and 10 from J; bases not matched to a gene: 8. Germline lookup yields CDR1 DFQATT and CDR2 SNEGSKA (reference sequence). The CDR3: CSALIADRAQYF. The CDR3 region has the DNA TGCAGTGCTCTAATCGCGGACAGGGCGCAGTATTTT.

This clonotype was found many times. The rearrangement joins TRBV20-1 to TRBJ1-2; the D gene is possibly TRBD1 (5 bases). CDR3 size: 15 residues. CDR1 and CDR2 (germline): DFQATT, SNEGSKA (reference sequence). V was pared by 0 bases and J by 5 bases, with 16 bases between. CDR3 DNA: TGCAGTGCTAGAGATTCCAGGGCGGGTCGTTATGGCTACACCTTC. Protein sequence: CSARDSRAGRYGYTF.

This clonotype was seen a handful of times. This chain connects TRBV24-1 to TRBJ2-1; 10 bases are a match to TRBD2. CDR3 size: 16 residues. The V gene's germline CDR1 is KGHDR and CDR2 SFDVKD. Trimming cost V 1 base and J 8 bases; bases outside gene matches: 7. This CDR3 is CATSDFGTSDYDEQFF. The CDR3 DNA follows: TGTGCCACCAGTGATTTCGGGACTAGCGATTACGATGAGCAGTTCTTC.

This clonotype was recorded many times. This chain connects TRBV7-3 to TRBJ2-1, with 7 bases lining up with TRBD2. Germline V gene lookup returns CDR1 SGHTA and CDR2 FQGTGA. The CDR3 is made up of 13 amino acids. The V gene end was trimmed by 5 bases and the J gene end by 5 bases; junction bases not matched to a gene: 3. This CDR3 is CASSPGTNNEQFF. For the CDR3, the DNA is TGTGCCAGCAGCCCCGGGACTAACAATGAGCAGTTCTTC.

This clonotype appeared a few times. The chain uses TRBV5-1 and TRBJ2-3; 7 bases agree with TRBD2. The CDR3 is 16 residues long. The trim removed 0 bases at V and 9 bases at J, leaving 13 bases unmatched. CDR1 and CDR2 from the germline V gene are SGHRS and YFSETQ. The CDR3 region has the DNA TGCGCCAGCAGCTTGGAAGGCGGGGGTATATTGGTCACGCAGTATTTT. This sequence encodes CASSLEGGGILVTQYF. Together with reference TRBV5-1 and TRBJ2-3, the CDR3 gives the full variable domain: KAGVTQTPRYLIKTRGQQVTLSCSPISGHRSVSWYQQTPGQGLQFLFEYFSETQRNKGNFPGRFSGRQFSNSRSEMNVSTLELGDSALYLCASSLEGGGILVTQYFGPGTRLTVL.

The chain carries TRBV5-1 and TRBJ1-1, with D unclear. Between the trimmed V and J ends, which lost 6 bases and 2 bases, there was a span of 14 bases. Germline V gene data show CDR1 as SGHRS and CDR2 as YFSETQ. CDR3 length equals 14 residues. CDR3 protein: CASTFEGTNTEAFF. As DNA, the CDR3 is TGCGCCAGCACCTTCGAAGGAACCAACACTGAAGCTTTCTTT.

In its sample, this clonotype was seen many times. The rearrangement joins TRBV7-2 to TRBJ2-3; D uncertain. CDR1 is SGHTA, CDR2 FQGNSA, per germline. The CDR3 length is 12 residues. With 5 bases removed from V and 9 bases from J, the gap between germline ends came to 12 bases. The CDR3 DNA sequence: TGTGCCAGCAGCCCCCGCGTAGAAACGCAGTATTTT. Residues: CASSPRVETQYF. Looking up the rest from reference TRBV7-2 and TRBJ2-3 gives the full variable domain: GAGVSQSPSNKVTEKGKDVELRCDPISGHTALYWYRQSLGQGLEFLIYFQGNSAPDKSGLPSDRFSAERTGGSVSTLTIQRTQQEDSAVYLCASSPRVETQYFGPGTRLTVL.